This TCR beta chain was identified during a study of beta chain features in type 1 diabetes. Expressed TCRB transcripts were sequenced because the isolated RNA had all been reverse transcribed beforehand. The repertoire was sequenced with immunoSEQ multiplex PCR; TCRdb's copy has only in-frame clones and lacks some. The repertoire holds about 900,000 clones, with roughly 15% as singletons. J gave up 3 bases and V 6 bases, and 0 bases lay outside the gene matches. From germline, CDR1 is SNHLY and CDR2 FYNNEI. This CDR3 has 12 residues. Sequenced: naive CD4+ T cells from blood. The sequence was obtained from a woman between 18 and 30 years old in good health. This chain uses TRBV2 with TRBJ2-5; 8 bases agree with TRBD2. CDR3 coding DNA: TGTGCCAGCAGGACTAGCGAAGAGACCCAGTACTTC. It specifies CASRTSEETQYF. The full variable domain, completed using reference TRBV2 and TRBJ2-5, is EPEVTQTPSHQVTQMGQEVILRCVPISNHLYFYWYRQILGQKVEFLVSFYNNEISEKSEIFDDQFSVERPDGSNFTLKIRSTKLEDSAMYFCASRTSEETQYFGPGTRLLVL.